These 25 T cell receptor beta chains were all obtained from the same sample, sequenced in a study of T cell responses to AZD1222 COVID-19 vaccine. Sequencing was performed with immunoSEQ multiplex PCR; in TCRdb, only in-frame clones are kept and a portion is missing. Found here are 100,000 to 150,000 clones, roughly 91% of them singletons; the top ten hold 5%. Sample: peripheral blood, taken 28 days after the second AZD1222 dose. All receptors come from an adult who received the AZD1222 COVID-19 vaccine.

The rearrangement uses TRBV5-1 and TRBJ2-1; tentative D call: TRBD1 (6 bases). V lost 4 bases to trimming and J lost 5 bases, with 16 bases between them. CDR3 length: 15 amino acids. The germline CDR1 and CDR2 sequences are SGHRS and YFSETQ. CDR3 bases: TGCGCCAGCAGCGTTTCAGGGGTAGTCAACAATGAGCAGTTCTTC. Its protein is CASSVSGVVNNEQFF.

This clone was counted only a few times. The chain employs TRBV19 and TRBJ2-1, with 10 nucleotides matching TRBD1. The CDR3 is 15 residues long. The germline CDR1 and CDR2 sequences are LNHDA and SQIVND (reference sequence). V was pared by 3 bases and J by 5 bases, with 4 bases of the junction left unmatched. In DNA, the CDR3 is TGTGCCAGTAGTATGGGCGGGACAGGGGACAATGAGCAGTTCTTC. Translated, it gives CASSMGGTGDNEQFF.

CDR3 DNA sequence: TGTGCCAGCAGTTTAACTAGCGGGCGCACAGATACGCAGTATTTT. It translates to CASSLTSGRTDTQYF. The V and J genes are TRBV27 and TRBJ2-3; 9 nucleotides agree with TRBD2. Trimming cost V 2 bases and J 1 base; bases outside gene matches: 1. Germline assignment: CDR1 MNHEY and CDR2 SMNVEV (reference sequence). The CDR3 has 15 amino acids.

The rearrangement uses TRBV7-2 and TRBJ1-5; 7 bases align to TRBD1. Germline V gives CDR1 SGHTA, CDR2 FQGNSA. The length of the CDR3 is 17 residues. V shed 6 bases and J 2 bases; nucleotides not matched to a gene: 13. The CDR3 here is CASSPRTGNDGNQPQHF. The CDR3 DNA reads as TGTGCCAGCAGTCCTCGGACAGGCAACGATGGCAATCAGCCCCAGCATTTT.

This chain connects TRBV10-3 to TRBJ2-7, with D perhaps matching TRBD1 (6 bases). This CDR3 has 13 residues. Germline V gene data show CDR1 as ENHRY and CDR2 as SYGVKD. V was clipped by 8 bases and J by 5 bases, with 16 bases between them. The CDR3 region has the DNA TGTGCCATCGGGGCCTCAGGGGACCACGAGCAGTACTTC. It encodes CAIGASGDHEQYF.

V and J are TRBV30 and TRBJ1-4; perhaps TRBD1 as D (5 bases). The CDR3 is 12 amino acids. Trimming stripped 2 bases from V and 12 bases from J, with 13 bases between. CDR1 and CDR2 from the germline V gene are GTSNPN and SVGIG (reference sequence). The CDR3 protein is CAWSPKKGELFF. Written as DNA, the CDR3 is TGTGCCTGGAGTCCCAAAAAAGGGGAACTGTTTTTT.

This chain links TRBV7-2 with TRBJ1-4, with 7 bases identical to TRBD1. In germline, CDR1 is SGHTA, CDR2 FQGNSA. The V and J ends lost 5 bases and 8 bases, in that order; junction bases with no gene match: 11. CDR3 length: 15 amino acids. In nucleotides, the CDR3 is TGTGCCAGCAGCCCACGAACAGGGGTAGGGGAAAAACTGTTTTTT. Its translation: CASSPRTGVGEKLFF.

The genes are TRBV5-6 and TRBJ1-1; possibly TRBD1 for D (6 bases). This CDR3 is built from 15 residues. Trimming removed 2 bases at V and 1 base at J, with 12 bases between. Germline lookup yields CDR1 SGHDT and CDR2 YYEEEE. CDR3 protein: CASSLQGVGNTEAFF. As DNA, the CDR3 is TGTGCCAGCAGCTTACAGGGTGTCGGGAACACTGAAGCTTTCTTT. The variable domain in full, with the rest retrieved from reference TRBV5-6 and TRBJ1-1, is DAGVTQSPTHLIKTRGQQVTLRCSPKSGHDTVSWYQQALGQGPQFIFQYYEEEERQRGNFPDRFSGHQFPNYSSELNVNALLLGDSALYLCASSLQGVGNTEAFFGQGTRLTVV.

The J gene is TRBJ2-2, the V gene TRBV6-2 or TRBV6-3; D is unclear. The CDR3 has 12 residues. V was shortened by 0 bases and J by 9 bases, with 5 bases between the two germline ends. CDR1 and CDR2 from the germline V gene are MNHEY and SVGEGT. Here the CDR3 DNA reads TGTGCCAGCAGTTACTCGAACCGGGAGCTGTTTTTT. Encoded protein: CASSYSNRELFF.

DNA for the CDR3: TGTGCCAGCAGCTCCCCAAGGGGCGGTGGCTATGGCTACACCTTC. It encodes CASSSPRGGGYGYTF. The chain recombines TRBV7-8 with TRBJ1-2; D may be TRBD1 (5 bases). This CDR3 is built from 15 residues. V lost 4 bases to trimming and J lost 4 bases, with 16 bases between them. The germline gives CDR1 SGHVS, CDR2 FQNEAQ. Together with reference TRBV7-8 and TRBJ1-2, the CDR3 gives the full variable domain: GAGVSQSPRYKVAKRGQDVALRCDPISGHVSLFWYQQALGQGPEFLTYFQNEAQLDKSGLPSDRFFAERPEGSVSTLKIQRTQQEDSAVYLCASSSPRGGGYGYTFGSGTRLTVV.

The chain joins TRBV5-6 to TRBJ1-1, with 9 bases fitting TRBD1. The germline CDR1 and CDR2 sequences are SGHDT and YYEEEE. This CDR3 spans 14 amino acids. V shed 4 bases and J 7 bases; nucleotides not matched to a gene: 8. The CDR3 DNA is TGTGCCAGCAGCCCGACAGGGGGAATTGTTGAAGCTTTCTTT. Translation: CASSPTGGIVEAFF.

The chain uses TRBV5-1 and TRBJ1-2, with 9 bases lining up with TRBD1. Per the germline V gene, CDR1 is SGHRS and CDR2 is YFSETQ. After removal of 0 bases from V and 6 bases from J, the junction contained 6 bases not matched to a gene. The CDR3 loop spans 15 amino acids. This CDR3 reads CASSLVFGDRDGYTF. CDR3 nucleotides: TGCGCCAGCAGCTTGGTCTTTGGGGACAGGGATGGCTACACCTTC.

The chain combines TRBV25-1 with TRBJ2-3; D uncertain. Germline V gene sequence: CDR1 MGHDK, CDR2 SYGVNS. The CDR3 runs 11 residues. Trimming left V 5 bases short and J 5 bases short, with 5 bases between. The chain's CDR3 is CASSRIDTQYF. The CDR3 coding sequence is TGTGCCAGCAGTCGGATAGATACGCAGTATTTT.

The V and J genes are TRBV6-2 or TRBV6-3 and TRBJ2-5; D uncertain. Trimming removed 6 bases at V and 7 bases at J, with 9 bases between. The CDR3 spans 11 residues. Germline V lookup: CDR1 MNHEY, CDR2 SVGEGT. This CDR3 is CASSVGGTQYF. CDR3 coding DNA: TGTGCCAGCAGCGTGGGTGGGACCCAGTACTTC.

This chain links TRBV21-1 with TRBJ1-1. TRBV21-1 is a known pseudogene. The CDR3 is made up of 17 amino acids. CDR3 in DNA: TGTGCCAGCAGCCGGAGGGGGACCGGGACAAAGAACACTGAAGCTTTCTTT. This codes for CASSRRGTGTKNTEAFF.

This chain uses TRBV6-5 with TRBJ1-2; D is unresolved. The CDR3 totals 11 residues. V lost 6 bases and J 2 bases, leaving 4 bases between the germline ends. CDR1 and CDR2 from the germline V gene are MNHEY and SVGAGI. The DNA of the CDR3 is TGTGCCAGCAGGCTGAACTATGGCTACACCTTC. It translates to CASRLNYGYTF.

This clone appeared once. This rearrangement joins TRBV5-1 to TRBJ2-1, with TRBD2 matching over 8 bases. V lost 4 bases, J lost 4 bases, and 13 bases stayed unmatched. The length of the CDR3 is 17 residues. The germline V gene encodes CDR1 SGHRS and CDR2 YFSETQ. CDR3 protein: CASSVTGTSKSYNEQFF. CDR3 nucleotide sequence: TGCGCCAGCAGCGTTACCGGGACTAGTAAATCTTACAATGAGCAGTTCTTC.

The gene calls are TRBV4-1 and TRBJ2-3, with 9 bases fitting TRBD2. Germline V gene data show CDR1 as MGHRA and CDR2 as YSYEKL. CDR3 length equals 17 residues. Trimming cost V 0 bases and J 1 base; bases outside gene matches: 5. Here the CDR3 reads CASSQDSGGAGTDTQYF. CDR3 DNA sequence: TGCGCCAGCAGCCAAGATAGCGGGGGCGCTGGCACAGATACGCAGTATTTT.

This clone was seen a handful of times. The V gene is TRBV25-1, the J gene TRBJ1-1, with D possibly matching TRBD1 (6 bases). Germline CDR1 and CDR2: MGHDK and SYGVNS. This CDR3 spans 15 amino acids. Deletions cut 5 bases from V and 0 bases from J, with 13 bases between. The CDR3 loop reads CASSPKGGMNTEAFF. The CDR3 nucleotides read TGTGCCAGCAGTCCGAAGGGGGGGATGAACACTGAAGCTTTCTTT. The full variable domain, rest sourced from reference TRBV25-1 and TRBJ1-1, is EADIYQTPRYLVIGTGKKITLECSQTMGHDKMYWYQQDPGMELHLIHYSYGVNSTEKGDLSSESTVSRIRTEHFPLTLESARPSHTSQYLCASSPKGGMNTEAFFGQGTRLTVV.

The chain joins TRBV12-5 to TRBJ2-2, with 7 bases lining up with TRBD1. Germline loops: CDR1 LGHNT, CDR2 FRNRAP. J lost 3 bases, V lost 3 bases, and 10 bases had no gene match. CDR3 length: 17 amino acids. Here the CDR3 DNA reads TGTGCTAGTGGTTTCTCACTGACAGGGTTAGACACCGGGGAGCTGTTTTTT. It is translated as CASGFSLTGLDTGELFF.

J is TRBJ1-1 and V is TRBV7-9; D is unclear. CDR3 length equals 13 residues. V gave up 5 bases and J gave up 3 bases, with 10 bases separating them. Germline V CDR1 and CDR2: SEHNR, FQNEAQ (reference sequence). CDR3 residues: CASSPGGYTEAFF. The CDR3 DNA follows: TGTGCCAGCAGCCCCGGCGGGTACACTGAAGCTTTCTTT.

The rearrangement links TRBV5-1 to TRBJ2-1; the match to TRBD2 covers 11 bases. V dropped 4 bases and J dropped 3; count of bases not matched to a gene: 3. CDR1 and CDR2 from the germline V gene are SGHRS and YFSETQ. The CDR3 consists of 15 residues. The CDR3 DNA follows: TGCGCCAGCAGCCTTAGCGGGGGGGGCTACAATGAGCAGTTCTTC. Translated, it gives CASSLSGGGYNEQFF.

This clone was seen at least ten times. The chain is built from TRBV19 and TRBJ1-1; D is unclear. The germline V gene encodes CDR1 LNHDA and CDR2 SQIVND (reference sequence). The CDR3 extends over 12 amino acids. V shed 4 bases and J shed 8 bases, with 11 bases lying between them. CDR3 DNA sequence: TGTGCCAGTAGTACCCGGACGGCCGAAGCTTTCTTT. It is translated as CASSTRTAEAFF.

CDR3: CASSIAGTYEQYF. CDR3 in DNA: TGTGCCAGTAGTATCGCAGGAACCTACGAGCAGTACTTC. The V gene is TRBV19, the J gene TRBJ2-7; no definite D call. Trimming pared 3 bases from V and 2 bases from J, leaving 8 bases between. The CDR3 runs 13 residues. Germline-derived CDR1 and CDR2 are LNHDA and SQIVND (reference sequence).

This chain links TRBV6-5 with TRBJ1-5, with D hard to call. This CDR3 region has 13 residues. Trimming left V 6 bases short and J 0 bases short, with 6 bases between. Germline lookup yields CDR1 MNHEY and CDR2 SVGAGI. The CDR3 DNA reads TGTGCCAGCAGCGCCTATAGCAATCAGCCCCAGCATTTT. This sequence encodes CASSAYSNQPQHF.